This TCR beta chain comes out of a study of technical replicates of blood from a handful of donors. Data came from immunoSEQ multiplex PCR; TCRdb stores just in-frame clones and leaves some out. The repertoire has 70,000 to 95,000 clones, 97% of them found once; the top ten carry roughly 0.3%. CDR3 size: 15 residues. V lost 4 bases and J 2 bases, leaving 15 bases between the germline ends. Per the germline V gene, CDR1 is SGDLS and CDR2 is YYNGEE. The specimen was T cells isolated from PBMCs. This receptor was taken from a human donor in good health. The chain links TRBV9 to TRBJ1-1, with D perhaps matching TRBD1 (6 bases). The chain's CDR3 is CASSPEQGFNTEAFF. DNA of the CDR3: TGTGCCAGCAGCCCGGAACAGGGATTCAACACTGAAGCTTTCTTT.